This T cell receptor (beta chain) derives from a study of OX40 agonist ivuxolimab in advanced cancers. Study information: Clinicians treated patients with ivuxolimab, an agonistic anti-OX40 (CD134) antibody. Ivuxolimab was delivered to patients intravenously every 2 weeks at doses spanning 0.01 to 10 mg/kg. Hepatocellular carcinoma, melanoma, renal cell or head and neck cancer was diagnosed in the dose-escalation patients. General observations from the study: Clonal expansion by week 6 occurred in CD4+ and CD8+ blood T cells (at 0.1 to 3.0 mg/kg).

TCRdb's copy holds only in-frame clones and misses some; the assay was immunoSEQ multiplex PCR. This table holds 39,000 or so clones, 86% found once. For this clone: Its target is not known.

V lost 4 bases, J lost 8 bases, and 8 bases lay in between. The CDR3 runs 12 residues. Germline loops: CDR1 KGHSH, CDR2 LQKENI. The chain carries TRBV18 and TRBJ2-2; D ambiguous. The origin of this receptor is an adult with an advanced solid tumor such as melanoma, head and neck, liver or kidney cancer. The specimen was CD4+ or CD8+ T cells sorted from blood, collected in a trial of the OX40 agonist ivuxolimab. As DNA, the CDR3 is TGTGCCAGCTCACAGGGCCGAGGGGAGCTGTTTTTT. It specifies CASSQGRGELFF. The whole variable domain, filled in from reference TRBV18 and TRBJ2-2, reads NAGVMQNPRHLVRRRGQEARLRCSPMKGHSHVYWYRQLPEEGLKFMVYLQKENIIDESGMPKERFSAEFPKEGPSILRIQQVVRGDSAAYFCASSQGRGELFFGEGSRLTVL.